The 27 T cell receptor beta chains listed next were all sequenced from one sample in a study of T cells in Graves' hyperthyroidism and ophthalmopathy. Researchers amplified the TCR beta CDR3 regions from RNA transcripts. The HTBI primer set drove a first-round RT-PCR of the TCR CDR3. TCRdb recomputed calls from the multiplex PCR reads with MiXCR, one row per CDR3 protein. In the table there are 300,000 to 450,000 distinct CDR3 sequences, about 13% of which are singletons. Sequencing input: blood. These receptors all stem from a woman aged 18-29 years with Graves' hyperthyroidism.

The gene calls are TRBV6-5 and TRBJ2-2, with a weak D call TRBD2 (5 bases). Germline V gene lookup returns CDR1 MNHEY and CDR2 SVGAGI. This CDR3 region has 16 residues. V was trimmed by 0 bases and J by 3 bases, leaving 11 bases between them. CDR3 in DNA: TGTGCCAGCAGTTACTCGAGGGCTCCCTACACCGGGGAGCTGTTTTTT. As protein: CASSYSRAPYTGELFF.

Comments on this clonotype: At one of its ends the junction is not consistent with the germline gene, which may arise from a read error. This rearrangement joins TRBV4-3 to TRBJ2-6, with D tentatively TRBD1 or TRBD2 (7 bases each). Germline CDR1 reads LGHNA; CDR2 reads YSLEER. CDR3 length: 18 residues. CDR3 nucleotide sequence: TGCGCCAGCAGCCAATCGGGGGAGGGGGCGTCTGAGGCCAACGTCCTGACTTTC. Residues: CASSQSGEGASEANVLTF.

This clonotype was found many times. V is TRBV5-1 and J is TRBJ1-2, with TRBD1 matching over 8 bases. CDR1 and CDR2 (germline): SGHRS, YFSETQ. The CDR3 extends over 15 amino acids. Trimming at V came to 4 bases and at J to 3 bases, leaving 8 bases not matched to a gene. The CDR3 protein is CASSQWTGRDYGYTF. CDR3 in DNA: TGCGCCAGCAGCCAGTGGACAGGGCGCGACTATGGCTACACCTTC. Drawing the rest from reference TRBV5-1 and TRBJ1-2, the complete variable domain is KAGVTQTPRYLIKTRGQQVTLSCSPISGHRSVSWYQQTPGQGLQFLFEYFSETQRNKGNFPGRFSGRQFSNSRSEMNVSTLELGDSALYLCASSQWTGRDYGYTFGSGTRLTVV.

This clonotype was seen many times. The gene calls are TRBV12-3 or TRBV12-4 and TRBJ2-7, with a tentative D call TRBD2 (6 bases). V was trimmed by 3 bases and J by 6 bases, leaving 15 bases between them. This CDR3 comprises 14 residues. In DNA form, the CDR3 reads TGTGCCAGCAGTTTTGGGACTGCATGGACCGAGCAGTACTTC. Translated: CASSFGTAWTEQYF.

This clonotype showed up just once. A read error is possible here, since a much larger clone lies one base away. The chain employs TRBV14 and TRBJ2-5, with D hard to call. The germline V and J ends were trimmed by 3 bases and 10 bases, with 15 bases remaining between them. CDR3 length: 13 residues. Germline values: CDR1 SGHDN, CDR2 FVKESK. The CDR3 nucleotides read TGTGCCAGCAGCCAGGGTACTGCCCATCGCCAGTACTTC. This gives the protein CASSQGTAHRQYF.

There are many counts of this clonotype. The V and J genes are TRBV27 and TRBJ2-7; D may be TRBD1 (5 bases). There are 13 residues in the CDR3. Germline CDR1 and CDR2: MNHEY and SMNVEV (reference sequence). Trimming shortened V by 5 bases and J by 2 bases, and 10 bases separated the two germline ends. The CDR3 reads CASSHRTPYEQYF. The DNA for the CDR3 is TGTGCCAGCAGTCACAGGACCCCCTACGAGCAGTACTTC.

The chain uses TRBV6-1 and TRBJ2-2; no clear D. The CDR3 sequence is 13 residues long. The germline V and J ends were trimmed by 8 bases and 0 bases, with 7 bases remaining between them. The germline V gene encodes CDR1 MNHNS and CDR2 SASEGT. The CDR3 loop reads CASGTANTGELFF. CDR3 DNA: TGTGCCAGCGGCACAGCGAACACCGGGGAGCTGTTTTTT.

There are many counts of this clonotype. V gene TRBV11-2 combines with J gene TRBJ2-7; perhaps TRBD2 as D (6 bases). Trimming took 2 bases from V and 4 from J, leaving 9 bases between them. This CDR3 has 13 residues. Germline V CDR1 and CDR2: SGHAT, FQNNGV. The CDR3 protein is CASSLSGTYEQYF. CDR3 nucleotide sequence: TGTGCCAGCAGCTTATCAGGGACTTACGAGCAGTACTTC.

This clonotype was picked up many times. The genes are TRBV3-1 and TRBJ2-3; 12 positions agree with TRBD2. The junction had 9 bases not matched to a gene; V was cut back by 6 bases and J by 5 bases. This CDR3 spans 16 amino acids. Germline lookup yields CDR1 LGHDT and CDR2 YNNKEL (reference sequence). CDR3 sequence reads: CASSPLTSGRIDTQYF. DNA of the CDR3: TGTGCCAGCAGTCCCCTTACTAGCGGGAGGATAGATACGCAGTATTTT.

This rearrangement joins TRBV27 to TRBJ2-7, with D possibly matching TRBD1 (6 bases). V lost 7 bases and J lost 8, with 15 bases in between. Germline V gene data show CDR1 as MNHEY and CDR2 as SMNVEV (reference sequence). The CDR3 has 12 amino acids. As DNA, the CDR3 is TGTGCCAGCATTCCCCCCGGACAGAAGCAGTACTTC. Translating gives CASIPPGQKQYF.

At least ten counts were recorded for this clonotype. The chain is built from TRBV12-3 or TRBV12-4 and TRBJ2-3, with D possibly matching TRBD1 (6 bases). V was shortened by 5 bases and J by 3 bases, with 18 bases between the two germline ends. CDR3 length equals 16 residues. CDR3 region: CASSHSSTGLTDTQYF. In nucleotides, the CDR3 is TGTGCCAGCAGTCACTCCTCGACAGGATTGACAGATACGCAGTATTTT.

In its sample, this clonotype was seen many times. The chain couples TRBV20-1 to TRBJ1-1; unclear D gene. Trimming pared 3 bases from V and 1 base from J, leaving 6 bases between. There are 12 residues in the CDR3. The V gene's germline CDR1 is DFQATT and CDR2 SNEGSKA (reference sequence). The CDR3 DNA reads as TGCAGTGCTAGCGGGCAGAACACTGAAGCTTTCTTT. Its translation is CSASGQNTEAFF.

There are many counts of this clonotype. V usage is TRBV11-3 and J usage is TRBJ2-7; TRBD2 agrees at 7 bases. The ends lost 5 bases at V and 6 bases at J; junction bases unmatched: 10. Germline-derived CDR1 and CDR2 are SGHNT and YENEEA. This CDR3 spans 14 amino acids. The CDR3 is CASSPAGRGSEQYF. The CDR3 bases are TGTGCCAGCAGCCCAGCGGGGCGGGGGAGCGAGCAGTACTTC.

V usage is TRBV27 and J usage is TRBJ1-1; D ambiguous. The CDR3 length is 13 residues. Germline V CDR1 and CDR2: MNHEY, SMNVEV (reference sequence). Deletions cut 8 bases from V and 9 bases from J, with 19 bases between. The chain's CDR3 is CASSAVSPKKAFF. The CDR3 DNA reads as TGTGCCAGCTCAGCGGTGAGCCCCAAGAAAGCTTTCTTT.

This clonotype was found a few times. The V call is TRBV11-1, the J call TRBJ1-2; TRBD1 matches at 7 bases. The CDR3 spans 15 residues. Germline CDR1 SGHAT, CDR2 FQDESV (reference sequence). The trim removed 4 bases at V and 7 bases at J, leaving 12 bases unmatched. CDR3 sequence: CASSSWGQSLRGYTF. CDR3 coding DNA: TGTGCCAGCAGCTCGTGGGGACAGAGCCTACGTGGCTACACCTTC.

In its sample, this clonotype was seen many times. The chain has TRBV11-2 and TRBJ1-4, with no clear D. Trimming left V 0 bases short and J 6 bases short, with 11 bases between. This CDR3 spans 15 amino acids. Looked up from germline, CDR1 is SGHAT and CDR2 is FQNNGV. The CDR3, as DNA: TGTGCCAGCAGCTTAGAAGCCACAGAGTATGAAAAACTGTTTTTT. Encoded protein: CASSLEATEYEKLFF.

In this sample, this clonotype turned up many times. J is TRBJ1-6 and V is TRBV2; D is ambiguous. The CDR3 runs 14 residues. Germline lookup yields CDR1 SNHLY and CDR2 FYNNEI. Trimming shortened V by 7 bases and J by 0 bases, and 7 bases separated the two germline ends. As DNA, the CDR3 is TGTGCCAGCAACTACATCTCCTATAATTCACCCCTCCACTTT. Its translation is CASNYISYNSPLHF.

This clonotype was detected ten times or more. CDR3 coding DNA: TGTGCCAGCAGTTTCCAGGGGAAAAATCAGCCCCAGCATTTT. Translation gives CASSFQGKNQPQHF. The V call is TRBV12-3 or TRBV12-4, the J call TRBJ1-5; perhaps TRBD1 as D (6 bases). This CDR3 has 14 amino acids. The V gene lost 3 bases and the J gene lost 4 bases, with 10 bases spanning the gap.

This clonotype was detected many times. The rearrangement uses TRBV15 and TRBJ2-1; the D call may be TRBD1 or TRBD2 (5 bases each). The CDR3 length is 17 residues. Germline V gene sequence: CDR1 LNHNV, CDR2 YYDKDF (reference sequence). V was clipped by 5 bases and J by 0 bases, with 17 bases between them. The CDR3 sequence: CATSEGPSGTSYNEQFF. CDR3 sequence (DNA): TGTGCCACCAGCGAGGGCCCTTCCGGGACCTCCTACAATGAGCAGTTCTTC.

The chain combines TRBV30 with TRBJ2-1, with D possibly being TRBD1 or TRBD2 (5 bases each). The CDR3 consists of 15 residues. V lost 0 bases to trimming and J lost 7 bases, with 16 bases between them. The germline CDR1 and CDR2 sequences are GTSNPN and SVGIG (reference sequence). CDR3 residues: CAWSVPGTLWNEQFF. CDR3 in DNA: TGTGCCTGGAGTGTACCGGGGACCCTTTGGAATGAGCAGTTCTTC.

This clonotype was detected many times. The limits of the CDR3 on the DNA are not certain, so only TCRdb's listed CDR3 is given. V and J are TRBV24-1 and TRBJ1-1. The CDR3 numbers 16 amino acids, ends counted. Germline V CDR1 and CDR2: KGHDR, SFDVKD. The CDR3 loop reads CATSDFGEGGYTEAFF.

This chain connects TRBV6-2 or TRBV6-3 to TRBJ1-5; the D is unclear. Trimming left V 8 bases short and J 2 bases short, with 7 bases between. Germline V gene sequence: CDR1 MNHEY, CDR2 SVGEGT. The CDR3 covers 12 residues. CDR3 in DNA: TGTGCCAGCGGAGAGGGCAATCAGCCCCAGCATTTT. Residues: CASGEGNQPQHF.

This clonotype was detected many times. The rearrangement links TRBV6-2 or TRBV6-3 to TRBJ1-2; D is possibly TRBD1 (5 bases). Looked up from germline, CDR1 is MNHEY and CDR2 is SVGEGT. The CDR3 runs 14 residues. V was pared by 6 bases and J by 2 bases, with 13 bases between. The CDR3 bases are TGTGCCAGCAGCCTCGCGGGGCAAAACTATGGCTACACCTTC. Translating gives CASSLAGQNYGYTF.

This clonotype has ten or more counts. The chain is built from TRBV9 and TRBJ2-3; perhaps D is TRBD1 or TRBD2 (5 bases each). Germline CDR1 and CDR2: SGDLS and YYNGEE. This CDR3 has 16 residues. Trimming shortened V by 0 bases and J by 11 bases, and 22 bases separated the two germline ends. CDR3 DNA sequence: TGTGCCAGCAGCGTAGGAGGATCGGTATGGGGACGAGGGCAGTATTTT. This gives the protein CASSVGGSVWGRGQYF.

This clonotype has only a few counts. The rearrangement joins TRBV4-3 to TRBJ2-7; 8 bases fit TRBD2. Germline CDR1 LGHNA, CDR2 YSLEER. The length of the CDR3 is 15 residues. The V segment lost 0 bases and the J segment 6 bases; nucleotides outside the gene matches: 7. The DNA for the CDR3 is TGCGCCAGCAGCCAAGAGGGCGGGAGGACCAGCGAGCAGTACTTC. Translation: CASSQEGGRTSEQYF.

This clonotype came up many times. The chain's CDR3 is CASSLAPDGSSYEQYF. Written as DNA, the CDR3 is TGCGCCAGCAGCTTGGCCCCTGACGGAAGCTCCTACGAGCAGTACTTC. The V call is TRBV5-1, the J call TRBJ2-7; no firm D call. Deletions cut 0 bases from V and 0 bases from J, with 13 bases between. The germline V gene has CDR1 SGHRS and CDR2 YFSETQ. The CDR3 has 16 amino acids.

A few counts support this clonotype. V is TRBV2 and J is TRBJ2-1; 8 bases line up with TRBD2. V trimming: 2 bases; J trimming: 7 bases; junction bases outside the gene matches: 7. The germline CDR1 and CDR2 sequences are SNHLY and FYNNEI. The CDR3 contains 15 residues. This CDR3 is CASSETGGSRNEQFF. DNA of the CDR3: TGTGCCAGCAGTGAAACGGGAGGGTCGAGGAATGAGCAGTTCTTC.